One and the same sample provided the 25 T cell receptor beta chains below, sequenced in a study of type 1 regulatory T cells. Their recognized antigens are unknown. In TCRdb, the reads were re-called with MiXCR into one record per CDR3 protein. The table includes 60,000 to 80,000 distinct CDR3 sequences, about 69% detected once. Source material: cultured T cells, either the whole culture or a sorted T cell fraction (not recorded which). The subset is: Tr1-enriched cell product generated in vitro against host alloantigens. The source of these receptors is a human donor in good health.

This chain links TRBV7-2 with TRBJ2-1; the match to TRBD1 covers 7 bases. The junction had 2 bases not matched to a gene; V was cut back by 2 bases and J by 1 base. The CDR3 contains 15 residues. Germline values: CDR1 SGHTA, CDR2 FQGNSA. The CDR3 nucleotides read TGTGCCAGCAGCTTACAACAGGGGTCCTACAATGAGCAGTTCTTC. Translated: CASSLQQGSYNEQFF.

V usage is TRBV5-5 and J usage is TRBJ2-1; 13 bases line up with TRBD2. V lost 0 bases and J lost 2; bases outside the gene matches: 2. This CDR3 is 17 amino acids long. Germline V lookup: CDR1 SGHKS, CDR2 YYEKEE (reference sequence). CDR3 loop: CASSLEGTSGAYNEQFF. CDR3 nucleotides: TGTGCCAGCAGCTTGGAGGGGACTAGCGGGGCCTACAATGAGCAGTTCTTC.

The genes are TRBV6-7 and TRBJ1-5; a weak D match, TRBD1 (5 bases). TRBV6-7 is an ORF, with its function uncertain. This CDR3 is 16 amino acids long. The V and J ends lost 2 bases and 3 bases respectively, with 14 bases between them. CDR3 protein: CASSYKRIGTNQPQHF. The CDR3 region has the DNA TGTGCCAGCAGTTACAAGAGGATAGGGACCAATCAGCCCCAGCATTTT.

V and J are TRBV12-3 or TRBV12-4 and TRBJ2-6; TRBD1 matches 7 bases. Trimming at V came to 5 bases and at J to 0 bases, leaving 10 bases not matched to a gene. This CDR3 has 18 amino acids. CDR3 coding DNA: TGTGCCAGCAGTCGACAGGGCCCCCGGGACTCTGGGGCCAACGTCCTGACTTTC. Translating gives CASSRQGPRDSGANVLTF.

V usage is TRBV6-5 and J usage is TRBJ2-2; D possibly corresponds to TRBD2 (6 bases). The V and J ends lost 4 bases and 1 base respectively, with 13 bases between them. CDR1 is MNHEY and CDR2 is SVGAGI in the germline V gene. The CDR3 covers 16 residues. The CDR3 nucleotides read TGTGCCAGCAGTTTTGGGGACTTCTTGAACACCGGGGAGCTGTTTTTT. Its translation: CASSFGDFLNTGELFF.

J is TRBJ1-1 and V is TRBV9; 7 bases align to TRBD1. The CDR3 has 15 residues. V was clipped by 1 base and J by 0 bases; unmatched bases: 3. The germline gives CDR1 SGDLS, CDR2 YYNGEE. The CDR3 nucleotides are TGTGCCAGCAGCGTATCCGGGACAGTGAACACTGAAGCTTTCTTT. Its protein product is CASSVSGTVNTEAFF.

This clonotype has more than one count but fewer than ten. The rearrangement uses TRBV19 and TRBJ2-1; perhaps TRBD1 as D (5 bases). CDR3 length equals 18 residues. Between the trimmed V and J ends, which lost 9 bases and 1 base, there was a span of 25 bases. Per the germline V gene, CDR1 is LNHDA and CDR2 is SQIVND (reference sequence). In nucleotides, the CDR3 is TGTGCCAGCCGACAGACCGGCCTTAGTCCTCCTTCCTACAATGAGCAGTTCTTC. Translated: CASRQTGLSPPSYNEQFF.

The chain couples TRBV3-1 to TRBJ1-4; TRBD1 is a possible D gene (5 bases). The CDR3 is 11 amino acids. CDR1 is LGHDT, CDR2 YNNKEL, per germline (reference sequence). Trimming removed 0 bases at V and 14 bases at J, with 7 bases between. In DNA form, the CDR3 reads TGTGCCAGCAGCCAAGAAGGGACCCTGTTTTTT. It yields the protein CASSQEGTLFF.

This clonotype was counted between two and nine times. The V and J genes are TRBV10-3 and TRBJ2-1, with D possibly called TRBD1 or TRBD2 (5 bases each). The CDR3 spans 18 residues. The germline gives CDR1 ENHRY, CDR2 SYGVKD. Trimming pared 6 bases from V and 0 bases from J, leaving 21 bases between. The CDR3 DNA reads TGTGCCATCAGAGAGATACGGGACCCACAGAGCTCCTACAATGAGCAGTTCTTC. This encodes CAIREIRDPQSSYNEQFF.

A few counts support this clonotype. The chain has TRBV27 and TRBJ2-5; 10 positions match TRBD1. CDR1 and CDR2 (germline): MNHEY, SMNVEV (reference sequence). This CDR3 spans 16 amino acids. J was trimmed by 6 bases and V by 4 bases; bases with no gene match: 11. CDR3 residues: CASSSPPGQGLKTQYF. CDR3 DNA sequence: TGTGCCAGCAGTTCCCCTCCGGGACAGGGGCTGAAGACCCAGTACTTC.

This clonotype occurred once. This chain uses TRBV15 with TRBJ2-3, with 10 bases aligning to TRBD1. The CDR3 spans 16 residues. With V trimmed by 1 base and J by 7 bases, 8 bases remained unmatched. The germline V gene has CDR1 LNHNV and CDR2 YYDKDF (reference sequence). The CDR3 loop is CATSRGGQGQVNTQYF. The DNA for the CDR3 is TGTGCCACCAGCAGAGGGGGACAGGGGCAGGTCAATACGCAGTATTTT.

In its sample, this clonotype was seen once. This chain links TRBV20-1 with TRBJ2-7, with 8 bases fitting TRBD1. With 7 bases clipped from V and 3 bases from J, the junction kept 8 bases outside the gene matches. Germline assignment: CDR1 DFQATT and CDR2 SNEGSKA (reference sequence). The CDR3 is 13 amino acids. In DNA, the CDR3 is TGCAGTGTTGACAGGGGCCGACTCTACGAGCAGTACTTC. As protein: CSVDRGRLYEQYF.

V is TRBV4-1 and J is TRBJ2-6, with a possible D match to TRBD2 (6 bases). Germline V lookup: CDR1 MGHRA, CDR2 YSYEKL. The V end lost 3 bases, the J end lost 2 bases, and 14 bases lay between the germline ends. The CDR3 has 17 amino acids. The CDR3: CASSQLHTGAGANVLTF. In DNA form, the CDR3 reads TGCGCCAGCAGCCAGTTACATACGGGGGCTGGGGCCAACGTCCTGACTTTC.

The genes are TRBV19 and TRBJ1-2, with D maybe TRBD1 (5 bases). V lost 7 bases to trimming and J lost 4 bases, with 10 bases between them. Germline CDR1 is LNHDA and CDR2 is SQIVND (reference sequence). The CDR3 length is 12 residues. Here the CDR3 reads CASTFQGYGYTF. Written as DNA, the CDR3 is TGTGCCAGTACGTTCCAGGGCTATGGCTACACCTTC. Together with reference TRBV19 and TRBJ1-2, the CDR3 gives the full variable domain: DGGITQSPKYLFRKEGQNVTLSCEQNLNHDAMYWYRQDPGQGLRLIYYSQIVNDFQKGDIAEGYSVSREKKESFPLTVTSAQKNPTAFYLCASTFQGYGYTFGSGTRLTVV.

This chain uses TRBV12-3 or TRBV12-4 with TRBJ1-5; D is perhaps TRBD1 (5 bases). V was shortened by 4 bases and J by 3 bases, with 16 bases between the two germline ends. This CDR3 is built from 16 residues. Written as DNA, the CDR3 is TGTGCCAGCAGTTACCCTGGGGGGGTGATCAATCAGCCCCAGCATTTT. Its translation: CASSYPGGVINQPQHF.

The CDR3 spells CASSEWGGQGYNEQFF. Written as DNA, the CDR3 is TGTGCCAGCAGTGAATGGGGGGGACAGGGCTACAATGAGCAGTTCTTC. The rearrangement uses TRBV25-1 and TRBJ2-1, with TRBD1 matching over 9 bases. The germline gives CDR1 MGHDK, CDR2 SYGVNS. J lost 3 bases, V lost 1 base, and 4 bases had no gene match. This CDR3 contains 16 residues.

The chain joins TRBV24-1 to TRBJ2-2, with 8 bases identical to TRBD1. Per germline, CDR1 KGHDR and CDR2 SFDVKD. V lost 3 bases and J lost 7; bases outside the gene matches: 3. The CDR3 sequence is 14 residues long. The CDR3 region has the DNA TGTGCCACCAGTGATCCACAGGGGGGCGGGGAGCTGTTTTTT. Its translation is CATSDPQGGGELFF.

The rearrangement joins TRBV24-1 to TRBJ2-2; D perhaps matches TRBD1 (5 bases). Between the trimmed V and J ends, which lost 3 bases and 4 bases, there was a span of 14 bases. CDR1 and CDR2 (germline): KGHDR, SFDVKD. The CDR3 consists of 16 residues. Here the CDR3 DNA reads TGTGCCACCAGTGATCTCAGGGCGACGGGCACCGGGGAGCTGTTTTTT. This encodes CATSDLRATGTGELFF.

The chain recombines TRBV20-1 with TRBJ2-5; TRBD1 matches 7 bases. The germline V gene encodes CDR1 DFQATT and CDR2 SNEGSKA (reference sequence). The V and J ends lost 6 bases and 2 bases, in that order; junction bases with no gene match: 9. The CDR3 sequence is 14 residues long. DNA for the CDR3: TGCAGTGCCCCTCCGGGACAGCAACAAGAGACCCAGTACTTC. As protein: CSAPPGQQQETQYF.

The chain carries TRBV6-1 and TRBJ2-1, with 9 bases identical to TRBD1. The CDR3 contains 15 residues. Germline V gene sequence: CDR1 MNHNS, CDR2 SASEGT. Unmatched junction bases numbered 11, after V lost 7 bases and J lost 7 bases. Here the CDR3 DNA reads TGTGCCAGCACGTCCCTCCACAGGGGGCCAAATGAGCAGTTCTTC. Translated: CASTSLHRGPNEQFF.

The chain employs TRBV12-3 or TRBV12-4 and TRBJ2-3; 7 nucleotides match TRBD1. The CDR3 loop spans 16 amino acids. Losses at the gene ends were 3 bases for V and 2 bases for J; bases not matched to a gene: 8. This CDR3 is CASSLTGIRPTDTQYF. In nucleotides, the CDR3 is TGTGCCAGCAGTTTGACAGGGATCCGCCCCACAGATACGCAGTATTTT.

The rearrangement joins TRBV9 to TRBJ2-1, with unresolved D. Looked up from germline, CDR1 is SGDLS and CDR2 is YYNGEE. The germline V and J ends were trimmed by 4 bases and 0 bases, with 17 bases remaining between them. CDR3 length equals 17 residues. For the CDR3, the DNA is TGTGCCAGCAGCCCCTCCCATGAAAAGAGCTCCTACAATGAGCAGTTCTTC. Encoded protein: CASSPSHEKSSYNEQFF.

V and J are TRBV7-9 and TRBJ2-5; 7 bases match TRBD1. This CDR3 spans 17 amino acids. The J segment lost 1 base and the V segment lost 4 bases, leaving 12 bases of the junction unmatched. Germline V gene sequence: CDR1 SEHNR, CDR2 FQNEAQ (reference sequence). CDR3 amino acids: CASSSTRWTGRQETQYF. Written as DNA, the CDR3 is TGTGCCAGCAGCTCGACCCGCTGGACAGGTCGCCAAGAGACCCAGTACTTC.

This clonotype was recorded a few times. The CDR3: CASSSTGTPFYEQYF. CDR3 coding DNA: TGTGCCAGCAGTTCGACCGGGACACCCTTCTACGAGCAGTACTTC. The chain carries TRBV6-6 and TRBJ2-7, with D possibly TRBD1 on 6 matching bases. The CDR3 length is 15 residues. Between the trimmed V and J ends, which lost 4 bases and 3 bases, there was a span of 16 bases. From germline, CDR1 is MNHNY and CDR2 SVGAGI (reference sequence).

This clonotype showed up just a few times. This sequence joins TRBV2 and TRBJ1-1; D not resolved. CDR1 is SNHLY, CDR2 FYNNEI, per germline. The CDR3 runs to 12 residues. Deletions cut 8 bases from V and 3 bases from J, with 10 bases between. The CDR3 coding sequence is TGTGCCAGCTCTCGGGAGTACACTGAAGCTTTCTTT. Its translation is CASSREYTEAFF.